These 2 T cell receptor beta chains originate from one sample sequenced in a study of CD8 T cells in Susac syndrome. Random hexamers were used to reverse transcribe an amount of roughly 0.5 to 1 ug RNA. One entry per CDR3 protein, called by TCRdb with MiXCR from the immunoSEQ multiplex PCR reads. The repertoire has 200,000 or so distinct CDR3 sequences, 90% to 95% of them found once; the top ten carry roughly 0.088%. Sequenced sample: CD4+ T cells from PBMCs. The source is a human donor with multiple sclerosis.

The chain is built from TRBV27 and TRBJ1-6; no clear D gene. Germline V gene sequence: CDR1 MNHEY, CDR2 SMNVEV (reference sequence). The CDR3 is made up of 14 amino acids. V was trimmed by 3 bases and J by 9 bases, leaving 12 bases between them. CDR3 protein: CASSFGQPISPLHF. Here the CDR3 DNA reads TGTGCCAGCAGTTTCGGGCAGCCAATTTCACCCCTCCACTTT.

This chain joins TRBV12-3 or TRBV12-4 and TRBJ2-6; no firm D call. Trimming took off 5 bases at V and 5 bases at J, with 4 bases between the two ends. The CDR3 runs 12 residues. The chain's CDR3 is CASSSRANVLTF. For the CDR3, the DNA is TGTGCCAGCAGTAGCCGGGCCAACGTCCTGACTTTC.